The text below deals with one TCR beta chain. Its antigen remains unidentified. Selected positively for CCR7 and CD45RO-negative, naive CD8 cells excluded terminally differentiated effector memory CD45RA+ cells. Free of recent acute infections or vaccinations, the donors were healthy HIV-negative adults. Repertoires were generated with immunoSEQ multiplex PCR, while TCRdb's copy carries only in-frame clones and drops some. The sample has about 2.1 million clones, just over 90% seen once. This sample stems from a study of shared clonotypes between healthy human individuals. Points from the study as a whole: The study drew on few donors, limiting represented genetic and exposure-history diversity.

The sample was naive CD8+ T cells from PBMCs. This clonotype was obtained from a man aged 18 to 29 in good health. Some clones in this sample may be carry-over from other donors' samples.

As DNA, the CDR3 is TGCGCCAGCAGCCAAGCGACCGGGACAGGGTATCGTCTGGGAAACACCATATATTTT. Residues: CASSQATGTGYRLGNTIYF. V gene TRBV4-1 combines with J gene TRBJ1-3; 9 bases map to TRBD1. Trimming took 1 base from V and 4 from J; bases not matched to a gene: 14. CDR3 size: 19 residues. CDR1 is MGHRA and CDR2 is YSYEKL in the germline V gene.